One and the same sample provided the 16 T cell receptor beta chains below, sequenced in a study of early T cells in non-severe SARS-CoV-2 infection. TCRdb processed the 5' RACE reads anew with MiXCR; each CDR3 protein has one entry. The sample shows over 45,000 distinct CDR3 sequences, about 5.6% of them seen only once. The specimen sequenced was whole blood. All receptors come from an adult who was a healthcare worker with PCR-confirmed SARS-CoV-2 infection or an uninfected control (not recorded which).

This clonotype was observed many times. V usage is TRBV7-6 and J usage is TRBJ2-3, with a possible D match to TRBD1 (6 bases). V was trimmed by 5 bases and J by 3 bases, leaving 12 bases between them. The CDR3 length is 14 residues. Germline V lookup: CDR1 SGHVS, CDR2 FNYEAQ. The CDR3 coding sequence is TGTGCCAGCAGCCCGCGAGGGGGAACAGATACGCAGTATTTT. This gives the protein CASSPRGGTDTQYF. Full variable domain (outside the CDR3, taken from reference TRBV7-6 and TRBJ2-3): GAGVSQSPRYKVTKRGQDVALRCDPISGHVSLYWYRQALGQGPEFLTYFNYEAQQDKSGLPNDRFSAERPEGSISTLTIQRTEQRDSAMYRCASSPRGGTDTQYFGPGTRLTVL.

At least ten counts were recorded for this clonotype. The chain has TRBV6-2 or TRBV6-3 and TRBJ2-7; TRBD2 agrees at 10 bases. V trimming: 5 bases; J trimming: 3 bases; junction bases outside the gene matches: 4. CDR1 and CDR2 from the germline V gene are MNHEY and SVGEGT. The CDR3 loop spans 14 amino acids. CDR3 nucleotide sequence: TGTGCCAGCAGTGTAGCGGGAGGAATCTACGAGCAGTACTTC. Its translation: CASSVAGGIYEQYF.

The table lists this clonotype with many counts. This chain joins TRBV18 and TRBJ2-2; D unresolved. This CDR3 is built from 15 residues. Trimming took 2 bases from V and 2 from J, leaving 9 bases between them. Germline CDR1 KGHSH, CDR2 LQKENI. CDR3 DNA sequence: TGTGCCAGCTCACCAGGGAACGCTAACACCGGGGAGCTGTTTTTT. Translated: CASSPGNANTGELFF.

There are many counts of this clonotype. This chain joins TRBV11-2 and TRBJ2-7; 7 bases are a match to TRBD1. The trim removed 0 bases at V and 3 bases at J, leaving 5 bases unmatched. Germline V gene sequence: CDR1 SGHAT, CDR2 FQNNGV. The CDR3 sequence is 15 residues long. The DNA of the CDR3 is TGTGCCAGCAGCTTAGAAATGACAGGGTTCTACGAGCAGTACTTC. Translation gives CASSLEMTGFYEQYF.

This clonotype has a count of ten or more. At one end the junction does not follow the germline gene, possibly because of a read error. This sequence joins TRBV7-2 and TRBJ1-5, with 9 bases aligning to TRBD1. This CDR3 is built from 15 residues. CDR1 is SGHTA and CDR2 is FQGNSA in the germline V gene. CDR3 DNA sequence: TGTGTCAGCAGCTTTGGGACAGGGTCGAGTCAGCCCCAGCATTTT. Amino acids: CVSSFGTGSSQPQHF.

This clonotype showed up many times. V gene TRBV7-6 combines with J gene TRBJ1-4, with 7 nucleotides matching TRBD1. The CDR3 runs to 16 residues. Per germline, CDR1 SGHVS and CDR2 FNYEAQ. V trimming: 5 bases; J trimming: 2 bases; junction bases outside the gene matches: 8. This chain's CDR3 is CASSKRQGPTNEKLFF. CDR3 coding DNA: TGTGCCAGCAGCAAACGACAGGGCCCGACTAATGAAAAACTGTTTTTT.

This clonotype was counted at least ten times. V usage is TRBV20-1 and J usage is TRBJ2-1; D is undetermined. Germline V gene sequence: CDR1 DFQATT, CDR2 SNEGSKA (reference sequence). V shed 5 bases and J shed 6 bases, with 8 bases lying between them. This CDR3 region has 11 residues. CDR3 bases: TGCAGTGCTTTCTACAGCAATGAGCAGTTCTTC. Its protein product is CSAFYSNEQFF.

This clonotype was picked up many times. The genes are TRBV6-2 or TRBV6-3 and TRBJ2-1; TRBD2 is a possible D gene (6 bases). The germline CDR1 and CDR2 sequences are MNHEY and SVGEGT. The V gene lost 4 bases and the J gene lost 10 bases, with 17 bases spanning the gap. There are 14 residues in the CDR3. The CDR3 region has the DNA TGTGCCAGCAGTTTAACCTCACTAGCACCCGAGCAGTTCTTC. Translation: CASSLTSLAPEQFF.

This clonotype appeared many times. The V gene is TRBV28, the J gene TRBJ2-7, with a weak D call TRBD1 (5 bases). Germline CDR1 is MDHEN and CDR2 is SYDVKM. This CDR3 region has 16 residues. Trimming took 5 bases from V and 0 from J, leaving 17 bases between them. For the CDR3, the DNA is TGTGCCAGCAGTAACCTCCGACAGATAGCCTCCTACGAGCAGTACTTC. Protein sequence: CASSNLRQIASYEQYF.

This clonotype was recorded many times. The chain couples TRBV6-1 to TRBJ1-5; D is uncertain. Between the trimmed V and J ends, which lost 5 bases and 3 bases, there was a span of 14 bases. The CDR3 length is 15 residues. Germline CDR1 MNHNS, CDR2 SASEGT. CDR3 residues: CASSPGFNDNQPQHF. The CDR3 DNA reads TGTGCCAGCAGTCCAGGCTTTAATGACAATCAGCCCCAGCATTTT.

This clonotype was recorded many times. The chain employs TRBV2 and TRBJ1-2; possibly TRBD1 for D (6 bases). This CDR3 has 15 amino acids. Trimming took off 6 bases at V and 2 bases at J, with 16 bases between the two ends. Per the germline V gene, CDR1 is SNHLY and CDR2 is FYNNEI. DNA of the CDR3: TGTGCCAGCAGGCAGGGACAAGGGACCAACTATGGCTACACCTTC. Protein: CASRQGQGTNYGYTF.

Many counts were recorded for this clonotype. The rearrangement joins TRBV7-9 to TRBJ1-6; tentatively, D is TRBD1 (5 bases). The CDR3 runs to 17 residues. The V gene lost 2 bases and the J gene lost 6 bases, with 17 bases spanning the gap. Germline CDR1 reads SEHNR; CDR2 reads FQNEAQ (reference sequence). In nucleotides, the CDR3 is TGTGCCAGCAGCTTATGGCGCGGGGGGATACTTAATTCACCCCTCCACTTT. It encodes CASSLWRGGILNSPLHF.

V is TRBV6-2 or TRBV6-3 and J is TRBJ2-5; 10 bases map to TRBD1. The V gene's germline CDR1 is MNHEY and CDR2 SVGEGT. Losses at the gene ends were 4 bases for V and 5 bases for J; bases not matched to a gene: 10. This CDR3 contains 16 residues. This CDR3 is CASSSPTGGLEETQYF. The CDR3 DNA sequence: TGTGCCAGCAGTTCCCCGACAGGGGGCTTAGAGGAGACCCAGTACTTC.

Of note for this clonotype: A much bigger clone sits one base away, suggesting this may be a read error. The V call is TRBV4-1, the J call TRBJ1-5; 11 bases agree with TRBD1. Germline V gene lookup returns CDR1 MGHRA and CDR2 YSYEKL. V shed 1 base, J shed 6 bases, and the junction held 5 bases outside the gene matches. This CDR3 contains 16 residues. The CDR3 DNA follows: TGCGCCAGCAGCCAAGGGGACAGGGGGTCCAGTCAGCCCCAGCATTTT. Translated: CASSQGDRGSSQPQHF.

Many counts were recorded for this clonotype. This chain uses TRBV2 with TRBJ2-2; 9 positions match TRBD2. V lost 7 bases to trimming and J lost 6 bases; unmatched junction nucleotides: 6. The CDR3 is made up of 14 amino acids. The germline CDR1 and CDR2 sequences are SNHLY and FYNNEI. The CDR3 is CASMSGGRAGELFF. For the CDR3, the DNA is TGTGCCAGCATGTCCGGCGGGAGGGCCGGGGAGCTGTTTTTT.

This clonotype appeared a few times. V and J are TRBV24-1 and TRBJ1-1; tentative D call: TRBD1 (5 bases). Germline assignment: CDR1 KGHDR and CDR2 SFDVKD. The CDR3 runs 14 residues. V was pared by 6 bases and J by 6 bases, with 16 bases between. In nucleotides, the CDR3 is TGTGCCACCAGTACATATGGGGACCGCGCTGAAGCTTTCTTT. It encodes CATSTYGDRAEAFF.